This TCR beta chain was captured in a study of blood T cell repertoires in COVID-19. Overall study context: Sites across the United States, Italy and Spain contributed samples from acute and convalescent COVID-19.

The germline V gene has CDR1 MDHEN and CDR2 SYDVKM. CDR3 length equals 14 residues. The trim removed 6 bases at V and 2 bases at J, leaving 6 bases unmatched. Assay: immunoSEQ multiplex PCR; the TCRdb copy retains only in-frame clones and omits some. The sample has some 100,000 clones, 80% seen once; the top ten hold roughly 31%. This rearrangement joins TRBV28 to TRBJ2-7; 8 bases are shared with TRBD1. The sample comprised peripheral blood. The TCR originated in a man between 65 and 79 years old with active or convalescent COVID-19. The CDR3 coding sequence is TGTGCCAGCAGAGCAAGACAGGGGCCCTACGAGCAGTACTTC. It translates to CASRARQGPYEQYF.